Below are 27 T cell receptor beta chains sequenced from a single sample in a study of blood T cell repertoires in COVID-19. Sequenced by immunoSEQ multiplex PCR; TCRdb stores in-frame clones only, minus some. Among about 98,000 clones, approximately 84% were seen once, and the ten largest hold about a tenth. Sample: peripheral blood. These TCRs come from a man aged 40-49 years with active or convalescent COVID-19.

V is TRBV5-5 and J is TRBJ2-2, with 8 bases matching TRBD1. Germline values: CDR1 SGHKS, CDR2 YYEKEE (reference sequence). The CDR3 has 15 residues. V shed 5 bases and J 5 bases; nucleotides not matched to a gene: 8. The CDR3 DNA reads as TGTGCCAGCAGTTTCGACAGGGGATGGACCGGGGAGCTGTTTTTT. It codes for CASSFDRGWTGELFF.

Written as DNA, the CDR3 is TGTGCCAGCAGCCCGGGACAGGGCCTCAATGAGCAGTTCTTC. It yields the protein CASSPGQGLNEQFF. The chain joins TRBV7-3 to TRBJ2-1; 9 nucleotides agree with TRBD1. The CDR3 has 14 amino acids. CDR1 and CDR2 (germline): SGHTA, FQGTGA. V was clipped by 5 bases and J by 6 bases; unmatched bases: 5.

This clone occurred a few times. The chain links TRBV11-3 to TRBJ2-1, with TRBD1 matching over 7 bases. This CDR3 contains 16 residues. V lost 5 bases to trimming and J lost 9 bases; unmatched junction nucleotides: 16. Germline V gene lookup returns CDR1 SGHNT and CDR2 YENEEA. The CDR3 reads CASSGPDREGKGEQFF. CDR3 sequence (DNA): TGTGCCAGCAGCGGCCCCGACAGGGAAGGTAAGGGTGAGCAGTTCTTC.

This clone appeared a few times. The rearrangement links TRBV27 to TRBJ1-6; D is ambiguous. Germline lookup yields CDR1 MNHEY and CDR2 SMNVEV (reference sequence). This CDR3 region has 13 residues. Trimming pared 8 bases from V and 0 bases from J, leaving 5 bases between. For the CDR3, the DNA is TGTGCCAGCTTCAGCTCCTATAATTCACCCCTCCACTTT. This encodes CASFSSYNSPLHF.

The chain combines TRBV9 with TRBJ1-2; D possibly corresponds to TRBD1 (6 bases). This CDR3 has 13 residues. Per the germline V gene, CDR1 is SGDLS and CDR2 is YYNGEE. The germline V and J ends were trimmed by 4 bases and 4 bases, with 11 bases remaining between them. The CDR3 DNA reads TGTGCCAGCAGCTCAGGGGATGGCTATGGCTACACCTTC. Translated, it gives CASSSGDGYGYTF.

The chain has TRBV5-4 and TRBJ2-1; 12 positions agree with TRBD2. CDR1 is SGHNT, CDR2 YYREEE, per germline (reference sequence). The CDR3 has 16 residues. The V gene end was trimmed by 4 bases and the J gene end by 5 bases; junction bases not matched to a gene: 7. CDR3 loop: CASSLPSGGAHNEQFF. The CDR3 DNA sequence: TGTGCCAGCAGCCTCCCTAGCGGGGGGGCCCACAATGAGCAGTTCTTC. Complete variable domain (other parts from reference TRBV5-4 and TRBJ2-1): ETGVTQSPTHLIKTRGQQVTLRCSSQSGHNTVSWYQQALGQGPQFIFQYYREEENGRGNFPPRFSGLQFPNYSSELNVNALELDDSALYLCASSLPSGGAHNEQFFGPGTRLTVL.

CDR3 residues: CASSLGTSGNEQFF. The CDR3, as DNA: TGTGCCAGCAGCCTAGGGACTAGCGGGAATGAGCAGTTCTTC. The chain has TRBV9 and TRBJ2-1, with TRBD2 identical over 12 bases. Trimming removed 4 bases from V and 7 bases from J; junction bases left unmatched: 3. The germline V gene encodes CDR1 SGDLS and CDR2 YYNGEE. The CDR3 extends over 14 amino acids.

The chain couples TRBV7-2 to TRBJ2-1; the D is unclear. Germline CDR1 is SGHTA and CDR2 is FQGNSA. CDR3 size: 15 residues. V was cut by 0 bases and J by 0 bases, with 6 bases left in between. The CDR3 DNA is TGTGCCAGCAGCTTAGCTGAGAGCTCCTACAATGAGCAGTTCTTC. This codes for CASSLAESSYNEQFF.

The chain uses TRBV10-1 and TRBJ1-5, with 10 bases matching TRBD1. The germline V gene has CDR1 WNHNN and CDR2 SYGVQD (reference sequence). V was pared by 6 bases and J by 4 bases, with 3 bases of the junction left unmatched. The CDR3 has 14 residues. The CDR3 sequence is CASRGTGENQPQHF. The CDR3 nucleotides read TGCGCCAGCAGGGGGACAGGGGAGAATCAGCCCCAGCATTTT.

V is TRBV27 and J is TRBJ2-1, with D possibly TRBD1 on 6 matching bases. The CDR3 runs to 14 residues. Trimming cost V 5 bases and J 6 bases, with 14 bases left between them. Germline V lookup: CDR1 MNHEY, CDR2 SMNVEV (reference sequence). CDR3 residues: CASSTRGLFNEQFF. CDR3 coding DNA: TGTGCCAGCAGTACCAGGGGTTTGTTCAATGAGCAGTTCTTC.

This chain links TRBV11-2 with TRBJ1-6; no firm D call. The CDR3 runs to 16 residues. Germline loops: CDR1 SGHAT, CDR2 FQNNGV. V was pared by 2 bases and J by 6 bases, with 14 bases between. CDR3 region: CASSLLGSSGNSPLHF. CDR3 DNA: TGTGCCAGCAGCTTATTGGGGAGTTCCGGTAATTCACCCCTCCACTTT. The full variable domain, rest sourced from reference TRBV11-2 and TRBJ1-6, is EAGVAQSPRYKIIEKRQSVAFWCNPISGHATLYWYQQILGQGPKLLIQFQNNGVVDDSQLPKDRFSAERLKGVDSTLKIQPAKLEDSAVYLCASSLLGSSGNSPLHFGNGTRLTVT.

The chain employs TRBV27 and TRBJ1-4; no clear D gene. The CDR3 covers 14 residues. Trimming took off 4 bases at V and 0 bases at J, with 6 bases between the two ends. The germline gives CDR1 MNHEY, CDR2 SMNVEV (reference sequence). CDR3 in amino acids: CASSYLATNEKLFF. The CDR3 DNA follows: TGTGCCAGCAGTTACCTAGCAACTAATGAAAAACTGTTTTTT.

The rearrangement joins TRBV5-1 to TRBJ1-1; TRBD1 is a possible D gene (6 bases). Deletions cut 0 bases from V and 5 bases from J, with 14 bases between. Looked up from germline, CDR1 is SGHRS and CDR2 is YFSETQ. The CDR3 consists of 15 residues. The CDR3 is CASSLVTGRDTEAFF. CDR3 DNA sequence: TGCGCCAGCAGCTTGGTTACAGGGAGGGATACTGAAGCTTTCTTT.

This clone was counted only a few times. The rearrangement links TRBV7-2 to TRBJ1-4; D gene ambiguous. Trimming removed 7 bases at V and 0 bases at J, with 9 bases between. This CDR3 is built from 14 residues. Germline V gives CDR1 SGHTA, CDR2 FQGNSA. The CDR3 sequence is CASKRGSTNEKLFF. CDR3 bases: TGTGCCAGCAAGCGGGGATCAACTAATGAAAAACTGTTTTTT.

The V gene is TRBV10-1, the J gene TRBJ2-1, with TRBD2 matching over 9 bases. J gave up 7 bases and V 2 bases, and 6 bases lay outside the gene matches. Per the germline V gene, CDR1 is WNHNN and CDR2 is SYGVQD (reference sequence). The CDR3 loop spans 15 amino acids. CDR3 sequence: CASSEGGLAGNEQFF. In DNA form, the CDR3 reads TGCGCCAGCAGTGAGGGGGGACTAGCTGGGAATGAGCAGTTCTTC.

The chain links TRBV7-2 to TRBJ2-7; no clear D gene. CDR3 length: 12 amino acids. V was cut by 2 bases and J by 7 bases, with 9 bases left in between. Germline lookup yields CDR1 SGHTA and CDR2 FQGNSA. The chain's CDR3 is CASSLYPREQYF. The CDR3 nucleotides are TGTGCCAGCAGCTTATACCCGCGAGAGCAGTACTTC.

The chain recombines TRBV5-4 with TRBJ2-7, with 10 bases aligning to TRBD1. Germline values: CDR1 SGHNT, CDR2 YYREEE (reference sequence). The CDR3 contains 16 residues. Unmatched junction bases numbered 10, after V lost 2 bases and J lost 5 bases. In DNA, the CDR3 is TGTGCCAGCAGCTTATTCTCCGGGACAGGGGTCCACGAGCAGTACTTC. It yields the protein CASSLFSGTGVHEQYF.

This clone has only a few counts. The J gene is TRBJ1-2, the V gene TRBV2; TRBD1 agrees at 8 bases. J gave up 0 bases and V 6 bases, and 9 bases lay outside the gene matches. CDR1 is SNHLY and CDR2 is FYNNEI in the germline V gene. This CDR3 is built from 16 residues. The CDR3 sequence: CASRPGQADSNYGYTF. The CDR3 DNA reads TGTGCCAGCAGGCCGGGACAGGCGGACTCTAACTATGGCTACACCTTC.

The chain combines TRBV6-1 with TRBJ2-5, with 9 bases that match TRBD1. The CDR3 runs to 16 residues. CDR1 MNHNS and CDR2 SASEGT come from the germline V gene. Losses at the gene ends were 0 bases for V and 6 bases for J; bases not matched to a gene: 8. The CDR3: CASSEAETGGLKTQYF. CDR3 DNA: TGTGCCAGCAGTGAAGCTGAGACAGGGGGGTTGAAGACCCAGTACTTC.

A single count supports this clone. The V and J genes are TRBV30 and TRBJ2-1; TRBD2 matches at 8 bases. V gave up 5 bases and J gave up 2 bases; unmatched junction bases: 2. Germline values: CDR1 GTSNPN, CDR2 SVGIG (reference sequence). The CDR3 extends over 13 amino acids. The CDR3, as DNA: TGTGCCTGGGGGACTAGTCCCTACAATGAGCAGTTCTTC. Translated: CAWGTSPYNEQFF.

The V call is TRBV4-1, the J call TRBJ1-6; D possibly corresponds to TRBD1 (5 bases). CDR1 is MGHRA and CDR2 is YSYEKL in the germline V gene. The CDR3 totals 16 residues. V lost 3 bases and J 8 bases, leaving 17 bases between the germline ends. The CDR3 region has the DNA TGCGCCAGCAGCCACGGAGCCGGGGGTTGGGATTCACCCCTCCACTTT. It specifies CASSHGAGGWDSPLHF.

J is TRBJ2-6 and V is TRBV9; 11 bases match TRBD1. CDR1 and CDR2 (germline): SGDLS, YYNGEE. After removal of 2 bases from V and 2 bases from J, the junction contained 6 bases not matched to a gene. CDR3 length: 18 residues. CDR3 residues: CASSVGQGVGTGANVLTF. As DNA, the CDR3 is TGTGCCAGCAGCGTGGGACAGGGGGTAGGGACTGGGGCCAACGTCCTGACTTTC.

The V gene is TRBV28, the J gene TRBJ1-2; 9 nucleotides line up with TRBD1. CDR1 MDHEN and CDR2 SYDVKM come from the germline V gene. CDR3 size: 13 residues. V lost 11 bases and J lost 5; bases outside the gene matches: 9. The DNA for the CDR3 is TGTGCCCTCGACAGGGGGGCTGGGTATGGCTACACCTTC. Its translation: CALDRGAGYGYTF.

The rearrangement uses TRBV5-1 and TRBJ2-5, with D possibly TRBD2 on 5 matching bases. This CDR3 contains 13 residues. The V end lost 4 bases, the J end lost 8 bases, and 15 bases lay between the germline ends. The germline V gene encodes CDR1 SGHRS and CDR2 YFSETQ. CDR3 sequence reads: CASSQAVRETQYF. The DNA for the CDR3 is TGCGCCAGCAGCCAGGCGGTTCGGGAAACCCAGTACTTC.

The gene calls are TRBV29-1 and TRBJ2-3; no clear D. V lost 4 bases and J 2 bases, leaving 16 bases between the germline ends. The CDR3 length is 15 residues. Germline V gives CDR1 SQVTM, CDR2 ANQGSEA. The CDR3 is CSVAVGSEVTDTQYF. The CDR3 DNA reads TGCAGCGTTGCGGTCGGCAGCGAGGTCACAGATACGCAGTATTTT.

The chain recombines TRBV7-2 with TRBJ1-2; no clear D. Germline V gene data show CDR1 as SGHTA and CDR2 as FQGNSA. V dropped 4 bases and J dropped 4 bases, with 13 bases sitting between them. The CDR3 has 14 residues. As DNA, the CDR3 is TGTGCCAGCAGCTCAAAGACTGGTCTCTATGGCTACACCTTC. Its protein product is CASSSKTGLYGYTF.

The V and J genes are TRBV7-2 and TRBJ2-5; D may be TRBD2 (6 bases). The CDR3 is 14 residues long. Germline lookup yields CDR1 SGHTA and CDR2 FQGNSA. V was pared by 5 bases and J by 4 bases, with 14 bases between. CDR3 nucleotides: TGTGCCAGCAGCGGGCGACTAGAGCTAGAGACCCAGTACTTC. It is translated as CASSGRLELETQYF.